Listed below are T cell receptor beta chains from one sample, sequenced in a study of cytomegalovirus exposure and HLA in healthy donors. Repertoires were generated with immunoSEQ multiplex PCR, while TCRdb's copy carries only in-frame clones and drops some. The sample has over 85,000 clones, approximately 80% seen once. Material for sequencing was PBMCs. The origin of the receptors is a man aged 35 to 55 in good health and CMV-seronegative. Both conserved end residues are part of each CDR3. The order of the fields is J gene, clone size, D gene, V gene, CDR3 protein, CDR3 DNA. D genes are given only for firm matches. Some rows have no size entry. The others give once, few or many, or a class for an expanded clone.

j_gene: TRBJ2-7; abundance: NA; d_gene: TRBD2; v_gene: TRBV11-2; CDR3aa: CASSLVTSGIYEQYF; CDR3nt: TGTGCCAGCAGCTTAGTTACTAGCGGGATATACGAGCAGTACTTC
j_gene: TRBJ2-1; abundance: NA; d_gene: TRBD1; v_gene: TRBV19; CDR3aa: CATQPGQGPHEQFF; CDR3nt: TGTGCCACCCAACCGGGACAGGGACCGCATGAGCAGTTCTTC
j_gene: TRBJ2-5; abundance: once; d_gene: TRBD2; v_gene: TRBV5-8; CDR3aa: CASSLGSREKVETQYF; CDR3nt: TGTGCCAGCAGCTTGGGGTCGCGGGAGAAGGTAGAGACCCAGTACTTC
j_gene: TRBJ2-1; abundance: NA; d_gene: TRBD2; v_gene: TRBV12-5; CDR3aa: CASGLGEGQFF; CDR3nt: TGTGCTAGTGGCCTGGGGGAGGGGCAGTTCTTC
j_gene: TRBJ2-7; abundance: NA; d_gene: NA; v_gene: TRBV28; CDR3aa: CASSIVSGVYEQYF; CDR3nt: TGTGCCAGCAGCATTGTGTCGGGGGTCTACGAGCAGTACTTC
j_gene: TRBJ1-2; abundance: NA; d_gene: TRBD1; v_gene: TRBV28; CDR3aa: CASTGDYGYTF; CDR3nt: TGTGCCAGTACAGGGGACTATGGCTACACCTTC
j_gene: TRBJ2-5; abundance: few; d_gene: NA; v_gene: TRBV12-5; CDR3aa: CASGDQGFETQYF; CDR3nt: TGTGCTAGTGGCGATCAGGGATTCGAGACCCAGTACTTC
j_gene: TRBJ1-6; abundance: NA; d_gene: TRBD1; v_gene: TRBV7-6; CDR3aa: CASRRGLDSPLHF; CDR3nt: TGTGCCAGTCGGAGGGGGCTAGATTCACCCCTCCACTTT
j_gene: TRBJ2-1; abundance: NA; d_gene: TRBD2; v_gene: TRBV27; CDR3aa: CASSLGTSGINEQFF; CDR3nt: TGTGCCAGCAGTTTAGGGACTAGCGGGATAAATGAGCAGTTCTTC
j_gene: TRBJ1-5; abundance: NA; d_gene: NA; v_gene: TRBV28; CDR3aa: CASSLRVGNQPQHF; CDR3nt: TGTGCCAGCAGTCTCAGGGTCGGGAATCAGCCCCAGCATTTT
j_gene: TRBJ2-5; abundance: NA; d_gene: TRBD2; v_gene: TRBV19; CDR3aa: CASSPRLAGGQETQYF; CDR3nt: TGTGCCAGTAGTCCGAGACTAGCGGGAGGACAAGAGACCCAGTACTTC
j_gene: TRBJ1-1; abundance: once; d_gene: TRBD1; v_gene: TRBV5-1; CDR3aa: CASSGGQRDTEAFF; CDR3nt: TGCGCCAGCAGCGGGGGACAGCGAGACACTGAAGCTTTCTTT
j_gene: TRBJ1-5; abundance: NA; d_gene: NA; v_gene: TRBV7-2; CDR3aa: CASSLGGRPQHF; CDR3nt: TGTGCCAGCAGCTTAGGAGGAAGGCCCCAGCATTTT
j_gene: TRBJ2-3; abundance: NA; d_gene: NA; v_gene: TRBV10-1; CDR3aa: CASSEYSAGSTDTQYF; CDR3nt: TGCGCCAGCAGTGAGTATAGCGCGGGGAGCACAGATACGCAGTATTTT
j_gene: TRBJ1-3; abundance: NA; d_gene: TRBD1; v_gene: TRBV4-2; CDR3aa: CASSQELGTGGLLQSGNTIYF; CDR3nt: TGTGCCAGCAGCCAAGAACTGGGGACAGGGGGCCTACTACAAAGTGGAAACACCATATATTTT
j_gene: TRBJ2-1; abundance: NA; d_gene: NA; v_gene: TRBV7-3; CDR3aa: CASSGGRSYNEQFF; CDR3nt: TGTGCCAGCAGTGGGGGCCGCTCCTACAATGAGCAGTTCTTC
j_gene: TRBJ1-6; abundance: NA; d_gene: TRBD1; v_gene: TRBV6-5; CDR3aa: CASRPGQGSPLHF; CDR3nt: TGTGCCAGCAGGCCGGGACAGGGGTCACCCCTCCACTTT
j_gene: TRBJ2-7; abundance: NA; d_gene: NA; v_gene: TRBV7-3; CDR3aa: CASSLGTPANEQYF; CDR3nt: TGTGCCAGCAGCTTGGGGACACCCGCCAACGAGCAGTACTTC
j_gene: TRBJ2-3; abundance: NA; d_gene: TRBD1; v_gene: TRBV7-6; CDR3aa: CASSLDGDRGLNTQYF; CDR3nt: TGTGCCAGCAGCTTAGATGGGGACAGGGGTCTAAATACGCAGTATTTT
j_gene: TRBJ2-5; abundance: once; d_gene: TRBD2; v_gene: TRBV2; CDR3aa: CASSDVLAGSIETQYF; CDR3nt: TGTGCCAGCAGTGATGTGCTAGCGGGGAGTATTGAGACCCAGTACTTC
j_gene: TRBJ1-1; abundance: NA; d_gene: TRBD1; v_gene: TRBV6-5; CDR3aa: CATYTGALNTEAFF; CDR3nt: TGTGCCACCTATACAGGGGCCCTGAACACTGAAGCTTTCTTT
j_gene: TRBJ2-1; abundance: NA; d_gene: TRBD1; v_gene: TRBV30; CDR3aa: CAWGRGTGGINEQFF; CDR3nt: TGTGCCTGGGGCCGGGGGACAGGGGGCATCAATGAGCAGTTCTTC
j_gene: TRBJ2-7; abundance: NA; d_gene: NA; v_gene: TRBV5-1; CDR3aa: CASSLGGGSYEQYF; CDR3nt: TGCGCCAGCAGCTTGGGCGGGGGCAGTTACGAGCAGTACTTC
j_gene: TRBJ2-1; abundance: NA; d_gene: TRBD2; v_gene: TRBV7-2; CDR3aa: CASSSPRLAGMVNNEQFF; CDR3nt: TGTGCCAGCAGCTCCCCAAGACTAGCGGGGATGGTCAACAATGAGCAGTTCTTC
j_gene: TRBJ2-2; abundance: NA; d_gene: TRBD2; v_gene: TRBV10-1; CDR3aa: CASSKGLAGTSTGELFF; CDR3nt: TGCGCCAGCAGTAAAGGACTAGCGGGAACCTCGACCGGGGAGCTGTTTTTT
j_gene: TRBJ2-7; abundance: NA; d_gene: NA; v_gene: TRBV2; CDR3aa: CASSGSYEQYF; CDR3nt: TGTGCCAGCAGTGGGAGCTACGAGCAGTACTTC
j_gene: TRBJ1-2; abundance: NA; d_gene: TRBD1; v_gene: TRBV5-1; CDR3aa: CASSLGDRVRGYGYTF; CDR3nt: TGCGCCAGCAGCTTGGGGGACAGGGTGCGCGGCTATGGCTACACCTTC
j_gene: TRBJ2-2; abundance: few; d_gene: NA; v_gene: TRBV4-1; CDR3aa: CASSAPLRGTGELFF; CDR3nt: TGCGCCAGCAGCGCCCCTCTGCGGGGCACCGGGGAGCTGTTTTTT
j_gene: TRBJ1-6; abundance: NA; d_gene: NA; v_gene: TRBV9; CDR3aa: CASSDHQNSPLHF; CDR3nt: TGTGCCAGCAGCGATCACCAGAATTCACCCCTCCACTTT
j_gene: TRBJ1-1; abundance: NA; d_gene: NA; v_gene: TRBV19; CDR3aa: CASSMQGGIDTEAFF; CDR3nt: TGTGCCAGTAGTATGCAGGGAGGGATAGACACTGAAGCTTTCTTT
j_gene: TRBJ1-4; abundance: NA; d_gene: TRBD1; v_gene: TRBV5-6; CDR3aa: CASSENRGRKVGKLFF; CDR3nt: TGTGCCAGCAGCGAGAACAGGGGGCGCAAGGTTGGAAAACTGTTTTTT
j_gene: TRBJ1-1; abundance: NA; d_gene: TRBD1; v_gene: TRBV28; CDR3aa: CASSHRTGGTEAFF; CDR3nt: TGTGCCAGCAGTCACAGGACAGGGGGCACTGAAGCTTTCTTT
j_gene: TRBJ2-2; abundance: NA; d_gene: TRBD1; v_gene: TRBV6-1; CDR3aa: CAVQMTGTTGELFF; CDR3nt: TGTGCCGTTCAGATGACAGGGACGACCGGGGAGCTGTTTTTT